The entry below gives a single T cell receptor beta chain sequence along with its context. Antigen specificity is unknown. The sorted-subset replicate PCRs were given about 210 ng DNA, which is approximately 30,000 T cell genomes. Repertoires were generated with immunoSEQ multiplex PCR, while TCRdb's copy carries only in-frame clones and drops some. In the table there are approximately 2.5 million clones, roughly nine tenths of which are singletons. Germline V gene lookup returns CDR1 DFQATT and CDR2 SNEGSKA (reference sequence). The CDR3 loop spans 10 amino acids. V gave up 3 bases and J gave up 10 bases, with 9 bases separating them. The data were taken from a study of shared clonotypes between healthy human individuals. General study points: Estimated clonotype richness was generally higher in naive than memory subsets.

There were only Caucasian adults among the donors, and all lived in Nashville, Tennessee. Sequences were obtained from naive CD4+ T cells sorted from blood. Subset denoted: CD45RA+ positively selected. This sequence was found in a man in his late teens or twenties in good health. The V call is TRBV20-1, the J call TRBJ1-2; D is unresolved. This CDR3 reads CSASFPAYTF. CDR3 nucleotide sequence: TGCAGTGCTAGTTTCCCAGCCTACACCTTC.